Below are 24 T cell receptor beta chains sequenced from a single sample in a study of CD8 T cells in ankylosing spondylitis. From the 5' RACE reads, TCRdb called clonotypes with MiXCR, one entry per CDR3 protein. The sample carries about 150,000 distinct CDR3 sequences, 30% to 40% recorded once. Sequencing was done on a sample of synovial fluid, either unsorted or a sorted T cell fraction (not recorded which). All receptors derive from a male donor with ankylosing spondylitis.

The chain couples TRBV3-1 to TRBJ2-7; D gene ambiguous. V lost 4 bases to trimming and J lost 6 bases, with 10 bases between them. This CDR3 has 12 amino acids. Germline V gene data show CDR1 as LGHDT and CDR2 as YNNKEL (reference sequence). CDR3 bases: TGTGCCAGCAGCCTCACGGACGGCGAGCAGTACTTC. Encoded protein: CASSLTDGEQYF.

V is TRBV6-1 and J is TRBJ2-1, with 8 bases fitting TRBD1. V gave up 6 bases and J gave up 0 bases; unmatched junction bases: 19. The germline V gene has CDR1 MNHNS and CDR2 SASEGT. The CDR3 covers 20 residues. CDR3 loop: CASSGNARYGQGGSYNEQFF. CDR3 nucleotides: TGTGCCAGCAGCGGAAACGCTCGGTATGGACAGGGAGGCTCCTACAATGAGCAGTTCTTC.

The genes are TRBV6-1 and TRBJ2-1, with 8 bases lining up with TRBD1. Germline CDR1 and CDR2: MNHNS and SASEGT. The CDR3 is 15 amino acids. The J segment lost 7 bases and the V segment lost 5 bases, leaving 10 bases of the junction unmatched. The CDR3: CASSPGTGTFNEQFF. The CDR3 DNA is TGTGCCAGCAGTCCCGGGACAGGAACGTTTAATGAGCAGTTCTTC.

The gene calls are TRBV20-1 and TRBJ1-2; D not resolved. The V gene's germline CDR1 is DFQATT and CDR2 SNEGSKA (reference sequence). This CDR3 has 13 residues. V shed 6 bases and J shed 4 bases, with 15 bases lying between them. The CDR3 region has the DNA TGCAGTGCCGCAGCGGGCGTTGGCTATGGCTACACCTTC. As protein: CSAAAGVGYGYTF.

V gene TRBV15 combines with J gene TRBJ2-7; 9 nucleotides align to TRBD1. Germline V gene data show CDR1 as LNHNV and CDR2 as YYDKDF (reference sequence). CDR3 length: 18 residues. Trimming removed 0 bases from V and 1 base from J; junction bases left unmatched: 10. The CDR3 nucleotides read TGTGCCACCAGCAGAGAAATATCGGGGACAGGGCTTTCCTACGAGCAGTACTTC. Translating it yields CATSREISGTGLSYEQYF.

The CDR3: CSAVLSYEQYF. CDR3 sequence (DNA): TGCAGTGCCGTCCTTAGCTACGAGCAGTACTTC. V and J are TRBV20-1 and TRBJ2-7; D not resolved. The CDR3 has 11 residues. Germline V CDR1 and CDR2: DFQATT, SNEGSKA (reference sequence). The V end was cut by 6 bases, the J end by 3 bases, with 9 bases between.

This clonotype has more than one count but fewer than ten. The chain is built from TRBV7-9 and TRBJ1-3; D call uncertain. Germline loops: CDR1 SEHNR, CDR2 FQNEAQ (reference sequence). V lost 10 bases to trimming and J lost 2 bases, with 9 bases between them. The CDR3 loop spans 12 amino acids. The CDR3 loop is CAIGPTGNTIYF. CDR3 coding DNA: TGTGCCATCGGGCCAACTGGAAACACCATATATTTT. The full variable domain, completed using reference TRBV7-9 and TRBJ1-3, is DTGVSQNPRHKITKRGQNVTFRCDPISEHNRLYWYRQTLGQGPEFLTYFQNEAQLEKSRLLSDRFSAERPKGSFSTLEIQRTEQGDSAMYLCAIGPTGNTIYFGEGSWLTVV.

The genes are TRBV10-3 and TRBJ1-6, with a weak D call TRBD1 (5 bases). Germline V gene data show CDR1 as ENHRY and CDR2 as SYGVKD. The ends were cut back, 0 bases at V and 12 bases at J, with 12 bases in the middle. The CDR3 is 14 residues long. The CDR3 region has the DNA TGTGCCATCAGTGAGTCGGGACTATCGAGACCCCTCCACTTT. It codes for CAISESGLSRPLHF.

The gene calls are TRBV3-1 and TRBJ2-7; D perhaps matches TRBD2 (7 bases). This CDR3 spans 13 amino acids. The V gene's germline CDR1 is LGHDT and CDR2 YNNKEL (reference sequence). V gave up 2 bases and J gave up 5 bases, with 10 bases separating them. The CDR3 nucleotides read TGTGCCAGCAGCCAACGGGGGGCCAACGAGCAGTACTTC. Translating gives CASSQRGANEQYF.

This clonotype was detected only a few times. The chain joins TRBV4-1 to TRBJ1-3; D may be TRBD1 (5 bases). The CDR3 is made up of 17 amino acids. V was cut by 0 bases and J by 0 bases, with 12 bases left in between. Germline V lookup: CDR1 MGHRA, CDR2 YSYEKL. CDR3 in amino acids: CASSQEGGRISGNTIYF. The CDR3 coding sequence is TGCGCCAGCAGCCAAGAGGGGGGACGGATCTCTGGAAACACCATATATTTT.

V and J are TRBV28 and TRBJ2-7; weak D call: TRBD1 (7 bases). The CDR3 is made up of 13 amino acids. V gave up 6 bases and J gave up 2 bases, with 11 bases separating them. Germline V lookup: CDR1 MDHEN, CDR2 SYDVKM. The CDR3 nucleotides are TGTGCCAGCAGGGGGGGACAGCCCTACGAGCAGTACTTC. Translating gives CASRGGQPYEQYF.

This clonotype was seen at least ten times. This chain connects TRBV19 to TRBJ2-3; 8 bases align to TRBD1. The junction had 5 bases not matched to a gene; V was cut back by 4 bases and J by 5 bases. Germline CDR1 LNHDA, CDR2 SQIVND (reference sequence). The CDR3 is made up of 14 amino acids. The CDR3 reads CASSRQGLGDTQYF. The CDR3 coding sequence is TGTGCCAGTAGTAGACAGGGGCTCGGAGATACGCAGTATTTT.

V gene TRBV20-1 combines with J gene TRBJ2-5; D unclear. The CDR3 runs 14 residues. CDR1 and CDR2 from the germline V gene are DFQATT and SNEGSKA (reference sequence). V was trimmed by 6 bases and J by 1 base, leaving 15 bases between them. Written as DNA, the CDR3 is TGCAGTGCACACGTGGGTGCCGTCCAAGAGACCCAGTACTTC. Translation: CSAHVGAVQETQYF.

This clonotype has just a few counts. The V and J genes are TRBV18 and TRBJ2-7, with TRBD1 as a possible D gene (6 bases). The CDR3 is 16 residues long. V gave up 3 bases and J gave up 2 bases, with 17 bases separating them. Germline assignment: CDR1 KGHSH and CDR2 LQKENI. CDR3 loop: CASSPPWGTPTYEQYF. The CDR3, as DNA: TGTGCCAGCTCACCTCCCTGGGGGACACCGACCTACGAGCAGTACTTC.

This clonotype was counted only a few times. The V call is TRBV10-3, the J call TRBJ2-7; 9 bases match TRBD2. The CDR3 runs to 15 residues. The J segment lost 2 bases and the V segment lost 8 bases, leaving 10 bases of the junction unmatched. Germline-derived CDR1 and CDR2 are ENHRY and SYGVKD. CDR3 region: CAIRSQAGGPYEQYF. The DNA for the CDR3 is TGTGCCATCCGCTCCCAGGCGGGAGGGCCCTACGAGCAGTACTTC.

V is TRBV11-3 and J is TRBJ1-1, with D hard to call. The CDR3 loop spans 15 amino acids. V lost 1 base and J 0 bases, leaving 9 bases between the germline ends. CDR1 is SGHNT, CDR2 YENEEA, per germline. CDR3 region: CASSLGVAMNTEAFF. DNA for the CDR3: TGTGCCAGCAGCTTAGGGGTCGCTATGAACACTGAAGCTTTCTTT.

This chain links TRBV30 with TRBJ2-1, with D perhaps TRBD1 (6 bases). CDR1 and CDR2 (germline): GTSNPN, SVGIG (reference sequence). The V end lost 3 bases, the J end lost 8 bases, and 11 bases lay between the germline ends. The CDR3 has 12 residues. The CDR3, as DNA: TGTGCCTGGAGAACAGGGTGGGATGAGCAGTTCTTC. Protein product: CAWRTGWDEQFF.

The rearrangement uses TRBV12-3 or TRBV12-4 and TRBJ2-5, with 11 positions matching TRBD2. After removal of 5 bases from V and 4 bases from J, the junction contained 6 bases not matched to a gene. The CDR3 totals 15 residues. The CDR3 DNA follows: TGTGCCAGCAGTCCTAGCGGGGGGTGGGGAGAGACCCAGTACTTC. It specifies CASSPSGGWGETQYF.

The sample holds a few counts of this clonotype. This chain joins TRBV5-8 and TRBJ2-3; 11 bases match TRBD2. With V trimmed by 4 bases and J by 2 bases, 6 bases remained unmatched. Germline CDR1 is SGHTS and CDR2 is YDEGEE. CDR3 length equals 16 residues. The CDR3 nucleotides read TGTGCCAGCAGCCTGAGACTAGCGGGATACACAGATACGCAGTATTTT. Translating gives CASSLRLAGYTDTQYF.

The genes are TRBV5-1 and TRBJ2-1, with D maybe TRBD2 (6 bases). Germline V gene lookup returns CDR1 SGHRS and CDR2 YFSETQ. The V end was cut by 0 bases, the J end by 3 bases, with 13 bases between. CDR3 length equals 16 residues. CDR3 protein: CASSLVGGVGYNEQFF. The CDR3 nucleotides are TGCGCCAGCAGCTTGGTCGGGGGAGTGGGCTACAATGAGCAGTTCTTC.

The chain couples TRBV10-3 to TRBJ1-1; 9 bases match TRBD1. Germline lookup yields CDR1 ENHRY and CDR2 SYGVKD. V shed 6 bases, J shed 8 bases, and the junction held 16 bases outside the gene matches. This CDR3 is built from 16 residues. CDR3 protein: CAISDPGTGKPLEAFF. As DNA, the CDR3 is TGTGCCATCAGCGACCCCGGGACAGGGAAGCCCTTGGAAGCTTTCTTT.

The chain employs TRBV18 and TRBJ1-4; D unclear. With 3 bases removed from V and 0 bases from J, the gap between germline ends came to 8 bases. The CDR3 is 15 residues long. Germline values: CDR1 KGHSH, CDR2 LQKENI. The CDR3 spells CASSPLPATNEKLFF. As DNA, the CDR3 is TGTGCCAGCTCACCTTTACCCGCAACTAATGAAAAACTGTTTTTT.

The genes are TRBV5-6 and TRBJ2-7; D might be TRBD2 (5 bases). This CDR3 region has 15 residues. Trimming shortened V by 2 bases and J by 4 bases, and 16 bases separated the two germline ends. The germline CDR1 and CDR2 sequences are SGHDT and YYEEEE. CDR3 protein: CASSLGFREGYEQYF. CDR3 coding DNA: TGTGCCAGCAGCTTAGGGTTTCGGGAAGGATACGAGCAGTACTTC.

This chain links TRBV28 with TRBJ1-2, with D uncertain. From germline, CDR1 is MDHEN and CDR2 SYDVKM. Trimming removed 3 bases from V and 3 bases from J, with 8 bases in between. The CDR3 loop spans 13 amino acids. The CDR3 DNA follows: TGTGCCAGCAGTTTTGACGCACACTATGGCTACACCTTC. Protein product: CASSFDAHYGYTF.